Presented here are 15 T cell receptor beta chains from one specimen sequenced in a study of T cells after yellow fever vaccination. TCRdb redid the calling of the 5' RACE reads with MiXCR, one entry per CDR3 protein. The table includes about 240,000 distinct CDR3 sequences, around 3.5% detected once. The sample consisted of PBMCs, taken 15 days after the yellow fever booster vaccination. These receptors originate from a man between 18 and 35 years old who received the YFV17D yellow fever vaccine.

The chain carries TRBV5-1 and TRBJ2-3; 9 bases are a match to TRBD1. The length of the CDR3 is 14 residues. Germline V gives CDR1 SGHRS, CDR2 YFSETQ. With V trimmed by 2 bases and J by 4 bases, 2 bases remained unmatched. The CDR3 is CASSFTGGADTQYF. The DNA of the CDR3 is TGCGCCAGCAGCTTCACAGGGGGCGCAGATACGCAGTATTTT.

This clonotype was picked up many times. The chain combines TRBV19 with TRBJ1-5; a possible D gene is TRBD1 (6 bases). CDR3 length: 15 residues. Trimming left V 5 bases short and J 3 bases short, with 14 bases between. Per the germline V gene, CDR1 is LNHDA and CDR2 is SQIVND (reference sequence). The CDR3 reads CASSPRQAYNQPQHF. The DNA of the CDR3 is TGTGCCAGTAGTCCTAGACAGGCCTACAATCAGCCCCAGCATTTT. Full variable domain (rest looked up from reference TRBV19 and TRBJ1-5): DGGITQSPKYLFRKEGQNVTLSCEQNLNHDAMYWYRQDPGQGLRLIYYSQIVNDFQKGDIAEGYSVSREKKESFPLTVTSAQKNPTAFYLCASSPRQAYNQPQHFGDGTRLSIL.

This clonotype was counted many times. The V and J genes are TRBV4-1 and TRBJ1-5, with no clear D. Per the germline V gene, CDR1 is MGHRA and CDR2 is YSYEKL. V was cut by 2 bases and J by 7 bases, with 15 bases left in between. CDR3 length equals 15 residues. DNA for the CDR3: TGCGCCAGCAGCCAAAGGGCCCCACAAGGACAGCCCCAGCATTTT. It translates to CASSQRAPQGQPQHF.

This clonotype showed up just a few times. The V call is TRBV11-2, the J call TRBJ2-3, with 7 bases lining up with TRBD2. Germline CDR1 reads SGHAT; CDR2 reads FQNNGV. J lost 9 bases, V lost 3 bases, and 9 bases had no gene match. CDR3 size: 14 residues. CDR3: CASSFERGARTQYF. As DNA, the CDR3 is TGTGCCAGCAGCTTCGAGCGGGGTGCGAGGACGCAGTATTTT.

This clonotype showed up many times. This rearrangement joins TRBV7-2 to TRBJ2-7; D might be TRBD1 or TRBD2, each matching 5 bases. V was cut by 5 bases and J by 2 bases, with 16 bases left in between. The CDR3 totals 15 residues. Germline assignment: CDR1 SGHTA and CDR2 FQGNSA. This CDR3 is CASSDRDVGPYEQYF. The CDR3 nucleotides read TGTGCCAGCAGCGATCGGGACGTTGGGCCCTACGAGCAGTACTTC.

This clonotype was detected ten times or more. J is TRBJ1-5 and V is TRBV6-2 or TRBV6-3; D is perhaps TRBD1 (5 bases). Germline V gene lookup returns CDR1 MNHEY and CDR2 SVGEGT. The CDR3 covers 12 residues. V lost 10 bases to trimming and J lost 14 bases, with 21 bases between them. The CDR3 DNA reads as TGTGCCACCTTACGGCCGGGGGGATTAGAGCATTTT. Protein sequence: CATLRPGGLEHF.

A few counts support this clonotype. The chain combines TRBV18 with TRBJ2-5; 7 positions match TRBD1. The CDR3 loop spans 14 amino acids. The germline V gene has CDR1 KGHSH and CDR2 LQKENI. V trimming: 6 bases; J trimming: 2 bases; junction bases outside the gene matches: 6. The CDR3: CASSIQGNQETQYF. CDR3 bases: TGTGCCAGCTCTATACAGGGGAATCAAGAGACCCAGTACTTC.

This clonotype has a count of ten or more. V and J are TRBV5-6 and TRBJ1-1, with a tentative D call TRBD1 (5 bases). The CDR3 spans 14 residues. Per germline, CDR1 SGHDT and CDR2 YYEEEE. Trimming cost V 6 bases and J 1 base, with 13 bases left between them. CDR3 bases: TGTGCCAGCACCCGAACAGGTCGGAACACTGAAGCTTTCTTT. It specifies CASTRTGRNTEAFF.

This clonotype was found many times. The V and J genes are TRBV29-1 and TRBJ2-1, with 7 bases matching TRBD1. The CDR3 has 13 amino acids. With V trimmed by 3 bases and J by 3 bases, 2 bases remained unmatched. Germline values: CDR1 SQVTM, CDR2 ANQGSEA. CDR3: CSVEDRNYNEQFF. CDR3 in DNA: TGCAGCGTTGAGGACAGGAACTACAATGAGCAGTTCTTC.

In its sample, this clonotype was seen many times. The chain joins TRBV7-2 to TRBJ2-5, with D perhaps matching TRBD1 (6 bases). Trimming stripped 5 bases from V and 4 bases from J, with 14 bases between. CDR1 and CDR2 (germline): SGHTA, FQGNSA. This CDR3 has 14 residues. The CDR3: CASSQNTGRETQYF. The CDR3 region has the DNA TGTGCCAGCAGCCAAAATACAGGGAGAGAGACCCAGTACTTC.

This clonotype was detected ten times or more. J is TRBJ1-6 and V is TRBV7-2, with 9 bases aligning to TRBD1. This CDR3 spans 19 amino acids. In germline, CDR1 is SGHTA, CDR2 FQGNSA. The V and J ends lost 5 bases and 0 bases, in that order; junction bases with no gene match: 11. CDR3 residues: CASSQGDRVTSSYNSPLHF. In DNA form, the CDR3 reads TGTGCCAGCAGCCAGGGGGACAGGGTTACAAGCTCCTATAATTCACCCCTCCACTTT.

In this sample, this clonotype turned up many times. The V and J genes are TRBV12-3 or TRBV12-4 and TRBJ1-5; D is unresolved. This CDR3 spans 15 amino acids. The ends were cut back, 3 bases at V and 3 bases at J, with 12 bases in the middle. The CDR3 protein is CASSLASGNNQPQHF. DNA of the CDR3: TGTGCCAGCAGTTTGGCCTCGGGGAACAATCAGCCCCAGCATTTT.

V and J are TRBV10-3 and TRBJ2-6; a weak D match, TRBD1 (5 bases). This CDR3 is 16 amino acids long. Germline-derived CDR1 and CDR2 are ENHRY and SYGVKD. Trimming removed 2 bases at V and 0 bases at J, with 8 bases between. In DNA, the CDR3 is TGTGCCATCAGTGAGAACAGGAACTCTGGGGCCAACGTCCTGACTTTC. This gives the protein CAISENRNSGANVLTF.

This clonotype has only a few counts. The chain carries TRBV28 and TRBJ1-3; possibly TRBD1 for D (5 bases). The germline V gene has CDR1 MDHEN and CDR2 SYDVKM. Trimming removed 6 bases at V and 3 bases at J, with 18 bases between. The CDR3 consists of 16 residues. The chain's CDR3 is CASSPSAGQIGNTIYF. CDR3 coding DNA: TGTGCCAGCAGCCCCTCTGCGGGGCAGATTGGAAACACCATATATTTT.

Ten or more counts support this clonotype. The gene calls are TRBV5-1 and TRBJ2-7; 7 bases agree with TRBD2. This CDR3 contains 12 residues. CDR1 is SGHRS, CDR2 YFSETQ, per germline. J lost 4 bases, V lost 2 bases, and 0 bases had no gene match. CDR3 amino acids: CASSFGGYEQYF. The CDR3 coding sequence is TGCGCCAGCAGCTTCGGGGGGTACGAGCAGTACTTC.